This TCR beta chain was captured in a study of T cell changes during pregnancy in multiple sclerosis. The CDR3 is made up of 14 amino acids. V gave up 8 bases and J gave up 1 base; unmatched junction bases: 5. Germline V gene data show CDR1 as SNHLY and CDR2 as FYNNEI. Method: immunoSEQ multiplex PCR; TCRdb's copy keeps in-frame clones and lacks some. The sample carries about 94,000 clones, 80% to 95% recorded once. Sequenced material: peripheral blood, taken after pregnancy. The chain joins TRBV2 to TRBJ1-5; 7 positions agree with TRBD1. The origin of this receptor is a female donor with multiple sclerosis, enrolled in a pregnancy study. The CDR3 reads CASGDRGSNQPQHF. In nucleotides, the CDR3 is TGTGCCAGCGGGGACAGAGGGAGCAATCAGCCCCAGCATTTT.